The clone carrying this TCR beta chain was seen a few times. What it binds is unknown. This sample was included in a study of cytotoxic CD8 clonotypes in ibrutinib-treated CLL. Study information: Outcomes included 25 or so partial and 2 complete responses; after median around 65 months, approximately 14 stayed remitted and about twelve progressed.

Study results and limitations: Clonality increased at ibrutinib response and stayed stable in sustained remission. At progression, however, it fell back toward baseline.

Profiling relied on immunoSEQ multiplex PCR, and the TCRdb table lists in-frame clones only, not all of them. The sample carries roughly 15,000 clones, about 64% recorded once. Germline values: CDR1 LNHDA, CDR2 SQIVND (reference sequence). The CDR3 has 14 amino acids. The germline V and J ends were trimmed by 0 bases and 5 bases, with 10 bases remaining between them. The V call is TRBV19, the J call TRBJ2-5; TRBD1 might be the D (6 bases). The sample was PBMCs, taken before ibrutinib treatment. The sequence was obtained from a human donor with chronic lymphocytic leukemia. The CDR3 region is CASSIDRGHETQYF. The CDR3 bases are TGTGCCAGTAGTATAGACAGGGGCCACGAGACCCAGTACTTC.